This TCR beta chain is drawn from a study of blood T cell repertoires in COVID-19. The data were produced by immunoSEQ multiplex PCR, yet TCRdb's version contains in-frame clones alone and is incomplete. Here the sample spans tens of thousands of clones, approximately 85% being singletons. From germline, CDR1 is LGHNA and CDR2 YSLEER. This CDR3 is 15 amino acids long. Trimming shortened V by 0 bases and J by 3 bases, and 9 bases separated the two germline ends. V usage is TRBV4-3 and J usage is TRBJ1-5; D call uncertain. The sample was peripheral blood. This clonotype originated in a human donor in a cohort sampled during active COVID-19. The CDR3 DNA reads TGCGCCAGCAGCCAAGAACCCACACCCAATCAGCCCCAGCATTTT. The encoded protein is CASSQEPTPNQPQHF.